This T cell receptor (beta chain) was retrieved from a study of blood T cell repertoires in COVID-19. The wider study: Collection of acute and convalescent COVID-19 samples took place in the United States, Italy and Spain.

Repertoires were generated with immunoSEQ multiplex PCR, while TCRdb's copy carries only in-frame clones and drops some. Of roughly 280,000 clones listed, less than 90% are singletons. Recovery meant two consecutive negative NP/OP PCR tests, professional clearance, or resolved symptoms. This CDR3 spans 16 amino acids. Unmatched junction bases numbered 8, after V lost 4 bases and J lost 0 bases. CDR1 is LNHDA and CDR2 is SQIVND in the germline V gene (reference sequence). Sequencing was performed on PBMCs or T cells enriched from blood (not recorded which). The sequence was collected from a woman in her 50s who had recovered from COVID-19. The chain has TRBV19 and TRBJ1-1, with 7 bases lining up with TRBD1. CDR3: CASSNLRGSMNTEAFF. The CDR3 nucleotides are TGTGCCAGTAGTAATCTCAGGGGGTCCATGAACACTGAAGCTTTCTTT.